The 4 T cell receptor beta chains below come from one sample, sequenced in a study of radiation and T cells in renal cell carcinoma. Assay used: immunoSEQ multiplex PCR; TCRdb lists only in-frame clones, some missing. The profile shows about 130,000 clones, 88% of them singletons. Sample time point: blood 2 weeks post-SBRT. Treatment of the sample: 15 Gy SBRT to primary tumor, nephrectomy 4 weeks later. Sequencing used blood, obtained from a patient whose treatment included radiotherapy and nephrectomy. These receptors originate from a woman aged 70 to 79 with renal cell carcinoma.

V usage is TRBV11-2 and J usage is TRBJ2-6; perhaps TRBD2 as D (6 bases). Between the trimmed V and J ends, which lost 5 bases and 6 bases, there was a span of 14 bases. Germline values: CDR1 SGHAT, CDR2 FQNNGV. The CDR3 has 15 amino acids. CDR3 coding DNA: TGTGCCAGCAGCCCGGGGGACCGCCTGGCCAACGTCCTGACTTTC. This encodes CASSPGDRLANVLTF.

The chain employs TRBV13 and TRBJ2-2; D uncertain. V lost 0 bases and J lost 7, with 3 bases in between. The CDR3 contains 12 residues. Germline V CDR1 and CDR2: PRHDT, FYEKMQ (reference sequence). CDR3 sequence: CASSLGRGELFF. The CDR3 DNA reads as TGTGCCAGCAGCTTAGGCCGCGGGGAGCTGTTTTTT.

As to this clone: A read error may account for a junction end that differs from germline. In DNA form, the CDR3 reads TGTGCCAGCAGTTTAACTGGATACACCATATATTTT. The encoded protein is CASSLTGYTIYF. The chain joins TRBV28 to TRBJ1-3; D uncertain. Germline values: CDR1 MDHEN, CDR2 SYDVKM. The length of the CDR3 is 12 residues.

The chain uses TRBV30 and TRBJ2-3; weak D call: TRBD2 (5 bases). This CDR3 has 12 amino acids. The germline V gene encodes CDR1 GTSNPN and CDR2 SVGIG (reference sequence). Trimming took 4 bases from V and 4 from J, leaving 9 bases between them. The CDR3 sequence: CAWKRSADTQYF. CDR3 bases: TGTGCCTGGAAGCGGTCGGCAGATACGCAGTATTTT.